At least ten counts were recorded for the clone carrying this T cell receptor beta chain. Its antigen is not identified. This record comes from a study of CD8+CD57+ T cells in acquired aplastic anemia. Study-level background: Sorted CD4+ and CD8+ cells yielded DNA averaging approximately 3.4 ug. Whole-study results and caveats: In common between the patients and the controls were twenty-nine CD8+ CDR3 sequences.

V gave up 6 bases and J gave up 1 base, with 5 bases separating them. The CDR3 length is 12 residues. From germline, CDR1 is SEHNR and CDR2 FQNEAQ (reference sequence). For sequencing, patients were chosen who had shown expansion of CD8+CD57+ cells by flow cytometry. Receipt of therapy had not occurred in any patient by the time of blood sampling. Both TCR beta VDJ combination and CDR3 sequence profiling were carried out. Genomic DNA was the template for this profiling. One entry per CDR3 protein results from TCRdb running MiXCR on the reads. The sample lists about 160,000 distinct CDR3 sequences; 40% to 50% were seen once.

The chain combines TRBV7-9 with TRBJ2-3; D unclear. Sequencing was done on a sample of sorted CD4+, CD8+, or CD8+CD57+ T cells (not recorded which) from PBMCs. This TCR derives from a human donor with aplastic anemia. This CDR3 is CASSPGTDTQYF. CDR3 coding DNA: TGTGCCAGCAGTCCAGGCACAGATACGCAGTATTTT.